Listed here are 9 T cell receptor beta chains from one sample, sequenced in a study of identical twins (dated by TCRdb to the mid-2010s). Libraries were constructed by 5' RACE. Instrument used: Illumina HiSeq 2000. TCRdb took the public reads, trimmed them with fastp at Q25, ran MiXCR for clone calling and kept in-frame beta chains. Entries are consolidated by CDR3 protein sequence, retaining the most common genes and DNA. Across this sample there are around 1.7 million distinct CDR3 sequences, with under 35% seen only once. The top ten constitute approximately 0.25% of the sample. What was sequenced was cord blood. The receptor source for this set is a newborn girl in good health.

This clonotype appeared a few times. CDR3 nucleotide sequence: TGTGCCAGCAGCTTAAACGGGGGCTCCTACGAGCAGTACTTC. Amino acid sequence: CASSLNGGSYEQYF. This chain uses TRBV7-8 with TRBJ2-7; D perhaps matches TRBD2 (6 bases). Germline CDR1 and CDR2: SGHVS and FQNEAQ. CDR3 length equals 14 residues. V gave up 2 bases and J gave up 0 bases, with 8 bases separating them.

The chain is built from TRBV28 and TRBJ1-1; 10 positions match TRBD1. CDR1 is MDHEN and CDR2 is SYDVKM in the germline V gene. The V gene end was trimmed by 8 bases and the J gene end by 13 bases; junction bases not matched to a gene: 7. The CDR3 contains 11 residues. The CDR3 nucleotides read TGTGCCAGCGAGACCGGGACAGGGGTTTTCTTT. Translated: CASETGTGVFF.

The chain recombines TRBV5-5 with TRBJ2-6, with D unclear. Germline V CDR1 and CDR2: SGHKS, YYEKEE (reference sequence). Trimming stripped 2 bases from V and 0 bases from J, with 12 bases between. The CDR3 is made up of 17 amino acids. CDR3 DNA sequence: TGTGCCAGCAGCTTATCAGTCGGAGACTCTGGGGCCAACGTCCTGACTTTC. It encodes CASSLSVGDSGANVLTF.

V usage is TRBV3-1 and J usage is TRBJ1-1; D possibly corresponds to TRBD1 (5 bases). Trimming left V 2 bases short and J 5 bases short, with 9 bases between. The length of the CDR3 is 13 residues. Germline-derived CDR1 and CDR2 are LGHDT and YNNKEL (reference sequence). The CDR3 bases are TGTGCCAGCAGCCAAAGCAGGGAGACTGAAGCTTTCTTT. This codes for CASSQSRETEAFF.

CDR3 residues: CASSSRTSGRANEQFF. In DNA form, the CDR3 reads TGTGCCAGCAGTTCCCGGACTAGCGGGAGGGCGAATGAGCAGTTCTTC. The rearrangement joins TRBV27 to TRBJ2-1; 15 bases fit TRBD2. Germline CDR1 is MNHEY and CDR2 is SMNVEV (reference sequence). The CDR3 runs to 16 residues. Unmatched junction bases numbered 5, after V lost 4 bases and J lost 7 bases.

The genes are TRBV20-1 and TRBJ2-5; 7 bases are shared with TRBD1. This CDR3 comprises 14 residues. From germline, CDR1 is DFQATT and CDR2 SNEGSKA (reference sequence). With V trimmed by 8 bases and J by 0 bases, 9 bases remained unmatched. DNA for the CDR3: TGCAGTCCTACAGGGGTGGGGTACCAAGAGACCCAGTACTTC. It specifies CSPTGVGYQETQYF.

The chain recombines TRBV10-3 with TRBJ2-3, with 7 nucleotides matching TRBD2. The CDR3 contains 16 residues. The V gene's germline CDR1 is ENHRY and CDR2 SYGVKD. Trimming removed 6 bases from V and 1 base from J; junction bases left unmatched: 10. In DNA, the CDR3 is TGTGCCATCAGAACGAGCGGGGTAGGTGGCACAGATACGCAGTATTTT. Encoded protein: CAIRTSGVGGTDTQYF.

Of note for this clonotype: At one end the junction does not follow the germline gene, possibly because of a read error. This chain joins TRBV27 and TRBJ2-1; no clear D gene. The J call may be wrong; the DNA end is better matched by TRBJ2-7. The CDR3 is 13 amino acids. Germline V lookup: CDR1 MNHEY, CDR2 SMNVEV (reference sequence). CDR3 amino acids: CAGSPPVAYEQYF. CDR3 sequence (DNA): TGTGCCGGCAGTCCCCCCGTTGCCTACGAGCAGTACTTC.

The chain combines TRBV6-1 with TRBJ2-7, with TRBD2 matching over 9 bases. This CDR3 spans 16 amino acids. The V segment lost 7 bases and the J segment 4 bases; nucleotides outside the gene matches: 14. Germline assignment: CDR1 MNHNS and CDR2 SASEGT. CDR3 in DNA: TGTGCCAGCATGATGGGATCGGGACTAGCTTCATACGAGCAGTACTTC. This sequence encodes CASMMGSGLASYEQYF.